The 29 T cell receptor beta chains given below trace back to one sample, sequenced in a study of blood T cell repertoires in COVID-19. Libraries were prepared by immunoSEQ multiplex PCR; TCRdb keeps only in-frame clonotypes and omits some of them. This sample has roughly 290,000 clones, with around 88% found just once. What was sequenced was PBMCs or T cells enriched from blood (not recorded which). The receptors derive from a woman aged 40 to 50 who had recovered from COVID-19.

J is TRBJ1-3 and V is TRBV30; 7 nucleotides line up with TRBD1. Germline CDR1 is GTSNPN and CDR2 is SVGIG (reference sequence). The CDR3 extends over 17 amino acids. J was trimmed by 0 bases and V by 4 bases; bases with no gene match: 12. CDR3 protein: CAWTFGDSRSSGNTIYF. The CDR3 coding sequence is TGTGCCTGGACGTTCGGGGACAGCCGGAGCTCTGGAAACACCATATATTTT.

This clone has just a few counts. The chain has TRBV27 and TRBJ2-3; 10 bases are a match to TRBD2. The length of the CDR3 is 16 residues. V trimming: 4 bases; J trimming: 4 bases; junction bases outside the gene matches: 8. Germline-derived CDR1 and CDR2 are MNHEY and SMNVEV (reference sequence). CDR3 sequence reads: CASSWGLAGGADTQYF. CDR3 bases: TGTGCCAGCAGTTGGGGGTTAGCGGGAGGAGCAGATACGCAGTATTTT.

The chain is built from TRBV10-3 and TRBJ2-7, with 9 bases aligning to TRBD1. The CDR3 runs to 14 residues. V lost 6 bases and J lost 3; bases outside the gene matches: 6. Per the germline V gene, CDR1 is ENHRY and CDR2 is SYGVKD. CDR3 nucleotides: TGTGCCATCAGACCGGGACAGGGAAACTACGAGCAGTACTTC. Encoded protein: CAIRPGQGNYEQYF.

As concerns this clone: Sequence at one end of the junction differs from germline and may be a read error. The chain has TRBV13 and TRBJ2-7; D might be TRBD1 (5 bases). Per the germline V gene, CDR1 is PRHDT and CDR2 is FYEKMQ (reference sequence). The CDR3 runs 13 residues. CDR3 loop: CASSFQGSNEQYF. The CDR3 DNA sequence: TGTGCCAGCAGCTTCCAGGGCTCCAACGAGCAGTACTTC. Full variable domain (remainder filled in from reference TRBV13 and TRBJ2-7): AAGVIQSPRHLIKEKRETATLKCYPIPRHDTVYWYQQGPGQDPQFLISFYEKMQSDKGSIPDRFSAQQFSDYHSELNMSSLELGDSALYFCASSFQGSNEQYFGPGTRLTVT.

This rearrangement joins TRBV15 to TRBJ2-1, with TRBD2 identical over 14 bases. This CDR3 spans 16 amino acids. V lost 1 base to trimming and J lost 7 bases; unmatched junction nucleotides: 3. Per the germline V gene, CDR1 is LNHNV and CDR2 is YYDKDF (reference sequence). CDR3 bases: TGTGCCACCAGCAGAGGTGGGACTAGCGGGAGAAATGAGCAGTTCTTC. It codes for CATSRGGTSGRNEQFF. The variable domain in full, completed from reference TRBV15 and TRBJ2-1, reads DAMVIQNPRYQVTQFGKPVTLSCSQTLNHNVMYWYQQKSSQAPKLLFHYYDKDFNNEADTPDNFQSRRPNTSFCFLDIRSPGLGDTAMYLCATSRGGTSGRNEQFFGPGTRLTVL.

This chain connects TRBV10-3 to TRBJ1-1; the D is unclear. V lost 0 bases and J 8 bases, leaving 13 bases between the germline ends. CDR3 length: 14 residues. From germline, CDR1 is ENHRY and CDR2 SYGVKD. The CDR3 DNA reads TGTGCCATCAGTGAGTCGGAGGCAAATCGGGAAGCTTTCTTT. Translated, it gives CAISESEANREAFF.

The V gene is TRBV24-1, the J gene TRBJ1-1; D remains unclear. The CDR3 extends over 14 amino acids. Trimming pared 9 bases from V and 0 bases from J, leaving 13 bases between. CDR1 KGHDR and CDR2 SFDVKD come from the germline V gene. CDR3 sequence (DNA): TGTGCCACCCAAAGCGGCTCTTTGAACACTGAAGCTTTCTTT. Encoded protein: CATQSGSLNTEAFF.

The V call is TRBV7-2, the J call TRBJ2-1; 7 bases are a match to TRBD1. This CDR3 has 13 amino acids. Germline values: CDR1 SGHTA, CDR2 FQGNSA. V lost 4 bases and J lost 7; bases outside the gene matches: 4. CDR3: CASSWTGPNEQFF. The CDR3 nucleotides are TGTGCCAGCAGCTGGACAGGACCTAATGAGCAGTTCTTC.

The CDR3 DNA reads TGCAGCGTGGCGACAGGGGGACATTTCTATGGCTACACCTTC. This sequence encodes CSVATGGHFYGYTF. The chain recombines TRBV29-1 with TRBJ1-2, with 9 bases lining up with TRBD1. The CDR3 has 14 residues. Trimming at V came to 6 bases and at J to 4 bases, leaving 9 bases not matched to a gene. Germline V gene sequence: CDR1 SQVTM, CDR2 ANQGSEA.

The chain joins TRBV3-1 (or the pseudogene TRBV3-2) to TRBJ2-5, with D perhaps matching TRBD2 (6 bases). Germline V gene data show CDR1 as LGHDT and CDR2 as YNNKEL (reference sequence). V dropped 0 bases and J dropped 4 bases, with 12 bases sitting between them. This CDR3 has 15 residues. DNA for the CDR3: TGTGCCAGCAGCCAAGATCCCGGGACTCGAGAGACCCAGTACTTC. It specifies CASSQDPGTRETQYF.

This clone was counted a single time. The genes are TRBV28 and TRBJ1-1; D is possibly TRBD1 (5 bases). The CDR3 runs to 16 residues. The germline V gene has CDR1 MDHEN and CDR2 SYDVKM. The ends were cut back, 2 bases at V and 3 bases at J, with 16 bases in the middle. The CDR3: CASSLGQGRMYTEAFF. In nucleotides, the CDR3 is TGTGCCAGCAGTTTAGGCCAGGGTAGAATGTACACTGAAGCTTTCTTT.

This sequence joins TRBV27 and TRBJ1-5, with TRBD1 matching 8 bases. The CDR3 extends over 18 amino acids. V trimming: 3 bases; J trimming: 1 base; junction bases outside the gene matches: 11. Looked up from germline, CDR1 is MNHEY and CDR2 is SMNVEV (reference sequence). CDR3 residues: CASSFLQGELMSNQPQHF. In DNA, the CDR3 is TGTGCCAGCAGTTTCCTACAGGGGGAGTTAATGAGCAATCAGCCCCAGCATTTT.

There are a few counts of this clone. CDR3 DNA sequence: TGTGCCAGCAGCCTCCTAACCGGCTACACCTTC. Protein sequence: CASSLLTGYTF. This sequence joins TRBV11-2 and TRBJ1-2; no clear D. The CDR3 has 11 amino acids. Trimming shortened V by 5 bases and J by 8 bases, and 9 bases separated the two germline ends. Germline CDR1 reads SGHAT; CDR2 reads FQNNGV.

The CDR3 DNA follows: TGTGCCAGCAGCTGGGGGACTAGCGGGTTACCCCGCGGGGATACAGATACGCAGTATTTT. Its protein product is CASSWGTSGLPRGDTDTQYF. The J gene is TRBJ2-3, the V gene TRBV11-3, with 12 nucleotides matching TRBD2. The CDR3 is made up of 20 amino acids. The V segment lost 4 bases and the J segment 3 bases; nucleotides outside the gene matches: 17. Germline assignment: CDR1 SGHNT and CDR2 YENEEA.

This sequence joins TRBV18 and TRBJ2-3; D is unclear. Per germline, CDR1 KGHSH and CDR2 LQKENI. The ends were cut back, 4 bases at V and 6 bases at J, with 5 bases in the middle. The CDR3 spans 11 residues. CDR3 DNA: TGTGCCAGCTCACGCGAGGATACGCAGTATTTT. This sequence encodes CASSREDTQYF.

The V gene is TRBV14, the J gene TRBJ1-2, with 8 bases aligning to TRBD1. Per germline, CDR1 SGHDN and CDR2 FVKESK. The trim removed 9 bases at V and 6 bases at J, leaving 9 bases unmatched. This CDR3 region has 13 residues. The CDR3 spells CASYGTGFDGYTF. The CDR3 DNA sequence: TGTGCCAGTTACGGGACAGGTTTTGATGGCTACACCTTC. Based on the CDR3 plus reference TRBV14 and TRBJ1-2, the full variable domain is EAGVTQFPSHSVIEKGQTVTLRCDPISGHDNLYWYRRVMGKEIKFLLHFVKESKQDESGMPNNRFLAERTGGTYSTLKVQPAELEDSGVYFCASYGTGFDGYTFGSGTRLTVV.

V and J are TRBV28 and TRBJ1-4; 9 positions match TRBD1. The CDR3 runs 14 residues. The V and J ends lost 2 bases and 8 bases, in that order; junction bases with no gene match: 3. Germline assignment: CDR1 MDHEN and CDR2 SYDVKM. This CDR3 reads CASSLGTGPEKLFF. For the CDR3, the DNA is TGTGCCAGCAGTTTAGGGACAGGGCCCGAAAAACTGTTTTTT.

V is TRBV6-2 or TRBV6-3 and J is TRBJ1-5; D is perhaps TRBD1 (5 bases). V lost 2 bases and J lost 6, with 23 bases in between. Germline V lookup: CDR1 MNHEY, CDR2 SVGEGT. The CDR3 has 18 residues. The CDR3 region has the DNA TGTGCCAGCAGTTACGTTCAGGGCCGAGGATCCAAAAGTCAGCCCCAGCATTTT. Residues: CASSYVQGRGSKSQPQHF.

The V and J genes are TRBV2 and TRBJ2-7, with 7 bases lining up with TRBD1. CDR1 SNHLY and CDR2 FYNNEI come from the germline V gene. J lost 2 bases, V lost 4 bases, and 20 bases had no gene match. This CDR3 is 19 amino acids long. The CDR3 reads CASSVPRDRTHPTTYEQYF. The CDR3, as DNA: TGTGCCAGCAGTGTTCCCCGGGACAGAACTCACCCTACTACCTACGAGCAGTACTTC.

The CDR3 DNA sequence: TGCGCCAGCAGCTTGACTAGCGGGAGCCGCGAGCAGTACTTC. Translating gives CASSLTSGSREQYF. This chain joins TRBV5-1 and TRBJ2-7; 11 nucleotides match TRBD2. The CDR3 has 14 amino acids. Germline CDR1 reads SGHRS; CDR2 reads YFSETQ. The V and J ends lost 1 base and 6 bases, in that order; junction bases with no gene match: 3. Based on the CDR3 plus reference TRBV5-1 and TRBJ2-7, the full variable domain is KAGVTQTPRYLIKTRGQQVTLSCSPISGHRSVSWYQQTPGQGLQFLFEYFSETQRNKGNFPGRFSGRQFSNSRSEMNVSTLELGDSALYLCASSLTSGSREQYFGPGTRLTVT.

This chain joins TRBV28 and TRBJ2-1, with TRBD2 identical over 11 bases. This CDR3 region has 15 residues. The V gene's germline CDR1 is MDHEN and CDR2 SYDVKM. J gave up 4 bases and V 10 bases, and 9 bases lay outside the gene matches. In DNA form, the CDR3 reads TGTGCCACCCGTATGCGACTAGCGGGGTACAATGAGCAGTTCTTC. It encodes CATRMRLAGYNEQFF.

The chain has TRBV6-1 and TRBJ2-7; 10 bases are a match to TRBD2. This CDR3 has 13 amino acids. Germline V gene sequence: CDR1 MNHNS, CDR2 SASEGT. J gave up 5 bases and V 2 bases, and 0 bases lay outside the gene matches. CDR3 bases: TGTGCCAGCAGTGAAACTAGCGGGAACGAGCAGTACTTC. Protein sequence: CASSETSGNEQYF.

The genes are TRBV19 and TRBJ1-4; D not resolved. Germline-derived CDR1 and CDR2 are LNHDA and SQIVND (reference sequence). The CDR3 spans 16 residues. V lost 5 bases, J lost 0 bases, and 13 bases lay in between. As DNA, the CDR3 is TGTGCCAGTAGTCCTCATTGGGGAGCAACTAATGAAAAACTGTTTTTT. Its translation: CASSPHWGATNEKLFF.

The rearrangement uses TRBV7-2 and TRBJ2-7, with 11 positions matching TRBD2. The CDR3 contains 14 residues. The germline V gene has CDR1 SGHTA and CDR2 FQGNSA. The ends lost 5 bases at V and 3 bases at J; junction bases unmatched: 3. Written as DNA, the CDR3 is TGTGCCAGCAGCGGGCTAGCGGGAGGCTACGAGCAGTACTTC. It translates to CASSGLAGGYEQYF.

The chain is built from TRBV25-1 and TRBJ1-4; 7 nucleotides match TRBD1. The CDR3 contains 14 residues. Per germline, CDR1 MGHDK and CDR2 SYGVNS. Germline trimming cut 4 bases from V and 4 bases from J; bases unmatched to any gene: 3. The DNA for the CDR3 is TGTGCCAGCAGTGTGCCAGGGGGTAATGAAAAACTGTTTTTT. Encoded protein: CASSVPGGNEKLFF.

As DNA, the CDR3 is TGTGCCAGCAGCCACTGGCTAGCGGGAGGAGCGGGTCACGAGCAGTACTTC. Translating it yields CASSHWLAGGAGHEQYF. The chain has TRBV6-2 or TRBV6-3 and TRBJ2-7; 11 nucleotides agree with TRBD2. There are 17 residues in the CDR3. Germline CDR1 and CDR2: MNHEY and SVGEGT. V lost 6 bases and J lost 5; bases outside the gene matches: 15.

The rearrangement links TRBV3-1 (or the pseudogene TRBV3-2) to TRBJ2-7, with D perhaps TRBD2 (5 bases). Germline CDR1 is LGHDT and CDR2 is YNNKEL (reference sequence). With 1 base removed from V and 6 bases from J, the gap between germline ends came to 16 bases. The CDR3 extends over 15 amino acids. CDR3 in DNA: TGTGCCAGCAGCCAAGGTCCCGGGGATCTGGGCGAGCAGTACTTC. Its protein product is CASSQGPGDLGEQYF.

The sample holds many counts of this clone. The rearrangement joins TRBV11-2 to TRBJ2-2; 7 bases are shared with TRBD2. CDR1 and CDR2 (germline): SGHAT, FQNNGV. The CDR3 sequence is 17 residues long. J lost 1 base, V lost 5 bases, and 10 bases had no gene match. The CDR3 DNA is TGTGCCAGCAGCCTCGGGTGGGAGGGCCGGAACACCGGGGAGCTGTTTTTT. It specifies CASSLGWEGRNTGELFF.

The chain employs TRBV7-8 and TRBJ2-1; TRBD2 is a possible D gene (5 bases). Germline V gene lookup returns CDR1 SGHVS and CDR2 FQNEAQ. Trimming left V 1 base short and J 9 bases short, with 16 bases between. This CDR3 region has 15 residues. CDR3 loop: CASSLVPLVTGEQFF. The CDR3 DNA reads TGTGCCAGCAGCTTAGTTCCACTAGTAACGGGTGAGCAGTTCTTC.